This T cell receptor beta chain was captured by sequencing in a study of cytomegalovirus exposure and HLA in healthy donors (dated by TCRdb to about 2017). General notes on the study: According to an earlier analysis of 450 to 650 of the donors, roughly 180 million T cells yielded some 120 million unique TCR beta sequences and approximately 280 Gb of sequence data. About 280 gigabases of sequencing data and approximately 84 million unique TCR sequences were included in an early release covering about 600 HLA-typed donors. The genetic ancestry cluster associated with self-reported Caucasian donors included about four fifths of the 350 to 500 genotyped donors. The study aimed to test whether cataloging public T cell receptors could reveal signatures of past pathogen exposure. The study used immunosequencing to profile the T cell repertoires of several hundred subjects and linked those repertoires to cytomegalovirus serostatus. Along with the roughly 670-subject first cohort, a separate validation cohort of some 130 different subjects was used. To predict cytomegalovirus infection status, the study brought together high-throughput TCR immunosequencing, statistical association of individual TCRs with disease status, and machine learning. A later analysis re-analyzed previously published TCR beta repertoires from 500 to 700 donors and added high-resolution HLA genotyping to study TCR occurrence patterns. Rather than drawing on any new phenotypic data, the later analysis identified candidate immune exposures from TCR beta sequences and the way those sequences occurred across donors. In an earlier analysis of a few hundred of the donors, high-throughput TCR beta sequencing was used to judge whether each TCR beta V gene segment behaved as functional or pseudogenic. Donor age, sex, ethnicity and CMV serostatus were collected together with the repertoire data. Genome-wide SNP genotypes for about 65% of the 666 donors were used in a later genetic analysis, which treated that subset as a discovery cohort. All discovery cohort repertoires had been generated using a single sequencing platform. HLA typing covered class I and class II loci at four-digit resolution. Typing coverage differed by locus: A, B, C, DRB1 and DQB1 were typed in about 620-630 donors, DQA1 in 500 to 550, DPA1 in roughly 590, and DPB1 in around 490. Because of strong linkage in the cohort, five DR-DQ haplotypes were treated as single units for association and clustering. On average, over 200,000 unique TCR beta nucleotide sequences were sequenced per donor among some 430 genotyped donors of the cohort, with roughly 19% of those sequences being non-productive.

In total, roughly 670 healthy bone marrow donors made up the cohort. All cohort members were sampled while nominally healthy, although unrecorded immune exposures were likely present. The donor tested CMV seropositive and was one of the 289 seropositive cohort members. Every donor gave a peripheral blood sample, and the peripheral blood mononuclear cells from that sample were used for TCR beta sequencing. Genomic DNA was extracted from the blood cell samples with the Qiagen DNeasy Blood Extraction Kit. The protocol used for the library was the immunoSEQ multiplex PCR assay. For the multiplex PCR, a mixture combining 60 forward primers for TCR Vbeta segments and 13 reverse primers for TCR Jbeta segments was used. Amplification of the CDR3 region of rearranged TCR beta genes was performed with a multiplex PCR assay on genomic DNA. The amplified TCR beta libraries were sequenced on the Illumina HiSeq System as 87-base-pair reads. Processing in the source paper ran as follows. A later analysis tallied 75 million to 95 million unique TCR beta chains across the 700 or so repertoires, and about 10 million of those chains were shared by two or more donors. To remove PCR and sequencing errors, raw reads were error-corrected and collapsed into unique sequences using a nearest-neighbor algorithm that merged closely related sequences. Alignment of CDR3 sequences to IMGT reference sequences was used to assign V, D and J gene segments. For a sequence to be retained, a match of at least six nucleotides to both a V gene segment and a J gene segment was required. A rearrangement was called productive if the CDR3 had no stop codons and remained in frame with V and J, and every other rearrangement was called non-productive. Following IMGT convention, CDR3 was defined as the stretch from the second conserved V-encoded cysteine to the conserved J-encoded phenylalanine. Sequences without an unambiguous match to a single V gene segment were excluded from the earlier analysis of almost 600 of the donors. An earlier analysis of 550 to 650 of the donors classified V segments as functional when productive rearrangements were above 56.7% and as segregating when the standard deviation between donors was above 5%. To diagnose cytomegalovirus status from the catalog of TCR beta chain sequences, a statistical classification framework was built. In a later analysis, TCR nucleotide sequences were compared against IMGT/GENE-DB human TR gene sequences so that V and J genes could be assigned. In a later analysis, CDR3 sequences and most-parsimonious VDJ recombination scenarios were assigned using the TCRdist pipeline. A later analysis defined each TCR beta chain by its CDR3 amino acid sequence plus V-gene family, and excluded reads lacking a unique V-gene family. To address suspected cross-contamination and a sequencing artifact, a later analysis removed some 620 highly shared, low-generation-probability nucleotide sequences. In a later analysis, a clonal expansion index for each public chain was calculated from normalized within-repertoire ranks of inferred template counts. In a later analysis, generation probabilities were computed using a VDJ recombination model fitted to out-of-frame rearrangements, and the results were checked against IGoR. In a later analysis, hypergeometric tests were used to score TCR-TCR, TCR-HLA and TCR-CMV co-occurrence, with a repertoire-size bias correction applied to TCR pairs. In a later analysis, false discovery rates were estimated by permuting HLA or CMV assignments 20 times. In a later analysis, co-occurring TCRs were grouped using DBSCAN, with TCRdist sequence similarity added in when clustering inside HLA-allele-positive subsets. For co-occurrence clustering, repertoires with fewer than 30,000 or more than 120,000 public chains were excluded, along with roughly 5 repertoires with anomalous nucleotide sharing. The table comes from immuneACCESS by way of TCRdb, which keeps in-frame sequences with V and J called. Part of the clones is missing from these tables; in studies checked, under half for an unresolved V gene and the rest for unknown reasons. V and J calls and clone size follow that table, whereas D and trimming were derived from the DNA. This sample comprises about 40,000 clones, under 70% of them detected only once. The ten largest clones take up around 13% of the sample.

CDR1 and CDR2 are drawn from the germline V gene: MNHEY, SVGAGI. V and J lose 5 bases and 3 bases, and a span of 12 bases separates them. The CDR3 goes from the cysteine to the phenylalanine over 14 residues. The kept DNA is CDR3 alone, 42 bases in frame from the first base. The paper's findings and limits, for the study overall: When HLA alleles, especially DR and DQ, strongly co-occurred, TCR associations were difficult to assign to individual alleles. Across donors, most TCR sequences were observed very rarely, whereas some public TCRs were present in many individuals. In the study, approximately 160 TCR beta chains were listed as associated with cytomegalovirus. V-gene and J-gene trimming of TCR beta chains was associated with a missense DCLRE1C variant in a later genetic analysis, and the association was replicated in an independent cohort. In this cohort, only TCR beta chains were sequenced, and detectable features were limited by the absence of alpha or paired-chain data. A further reported finding was that TCR beta sequences accurately predicted the HLA-A and HLA-B alleles for most subjects in the first cohort. According to a later analysis, parvovirus B19, influenza, CMV and Epstein-Barr virus appeared linked to several top co-occurrence clusters. The authors suggested that the approach could potentially be generalized to other disease states and immunological phenotypes. In an earlier analysis of 587 of the donors, most TCR beta V segments appeared in productive rearrangements about 90% or about 30% of the time, broadly matching IMGT annotations. A group of highly shared sequence variants was considered likely to be a technical artifact of the sequencing pipeline. In a later analysis, HLA-associated TCR beta chains were found to be more clonally expanded and to have lower generation probabilities than equally common non-associated chains. In a later analysis, TCR association rates were found to vary across HLA loci, with the most associated TCRs seen for DRB1 alleles and the fewest for HLA-C alleles. Because the 87-base-pair reads could not distinguish some IMGT-functional V segments, including TRBV6-2 and TRBV6-3, those segments were excluded. Most CMV-associated TCR beta chains appeared to be HLA-restricted in a later analysis, and the HLA associations seemed to be driven largely by CMV exposure. The only immune exposure information available for the cohort was CMV serostatus. Sequencing depth was assumed to be roughly uniform across donors in the presence/absence analyses, though that assumption may not hold. The earlier analysis of about 600 of the donors excluded roughly 17 rarely observed V segments, including chromosome 9 orphons, because counts were too low. At a false discovery rate of 0.05, a later analysis linked 15,000 to 20,000 TCR beta sequences to specific HLA alleles. In vitro tests confirmed that a few of the cytomegalovirus-associated TCR beta chains recognize cytomegalovirus antigens. Because HLA typing was missing for some donors at each locus, association tests included only the typed subset. The classifier was reported to diagnose cytomegalovirus status with high specificity and sensitivity in both the original and validation cohorts. Linkage disequilibrium might explain the correlated functional status among segregating V segments, but an unknown experimental factor could not be excluded. According to a later genetic analysis, donors in an Asian-associated ancestry cluster had fewer N-insertions in productive TCRs than the approximately 670-donor mean.

This clone showed up just a few times. What antigen it recognizes has not been identified. The sample holds no much larger clone one base away, and base qualities are not on file. The sequenced sample consisted of PBMCs. Here the chain combines TRBV6-5 and TRBJ2-3; a tentative D match to TRBD2 spans 6 bases. This receptor was taken from a man aged 55 to 70 in good health and CMV-seropositive. In nucleotides, the sequence is TGTGCCAGCAGTCCTGGGACTGCTACAGATACGCAGTATTTT. It encodes CASSPGTATDTQYF.